Listed here are 4 T cell receptor beta chains from one sample, sequenced in a study of CD8+ T cells in alopecia areata. cDNA reverse transcribed from extracted RNA served as the sequencing template. Clones were read by immunoSEQ multiplex PCR, and TCRdb kept only the in-frame ones, dropping some. The data show fewer than 250,000 clones, with approximately 61% seen just once and roughly 0.47% held by the top ten. The starting material was CD4+ T cells sorted from blood, obtained at week 0. The source is a human donor with alopecia areata.

V and J are TRBV2 and TRBJ2-7; 7 positions match TRBD1. V lost 6 bases to trimming and J lost 6 bases; unmatched junction nucleotides: 8. The CDR3 length is 13 residues. In germline, CDR1 is SNHLY, CDR2 FYNNEI. In nucleotides, the CDR3 is TGTGCCAGCAGAGCGACAGGGCCCCCCGAGCAGTACTTC. It translates to CASRATGPPEQYF.

This chain uses TRBV6-5 with TRBJ1-1; D is ambiguous. Germline-derived CDR1 and CDR2 are MNHEY and SVGAGI. CDR3 size: 15 residues. Trimming pared 2 bases from V and 0 bases from J, leaving 10 bases between. The CDR3 loop is CASSYQPDMNTEAFF. The CDR3 DNA reads TGTGCCAGCAGTTACCAGCCAGACATGAACACTGAAGCTTTCTTT.

This clone showed up just a few times. The chain employs TRBV29-1 and TRBJ1-1; TRBD1 agrees at 7 bases. After removal of 3 bases from V and 4 bases from J, the junction contained 5 bases not matched to a gene. This CDR3 comprises 13 residues. The V gene's germline CDR1 is SQVTM and CDR2 ANQGSEA. DNA for the CDR3: TGCAGCGTTGAGGGCCAGGGGGGCACTGAAGCTTTCTTT. This encodes CSVEGQGGTEAFF.

This chain connects TRBV7-2 to TRBJ2-3; D is possibly TRBD2 (6 bases). CDR1 is SGHTA and CDR2 is FQGNSA in the germline V gene. Deletions cut 4 bases from V and 5 bases from J, with 13 bases between. This CDR3 spans 14 amino acids. CDR3: CASSSGLGGDTQYF. Here the CDR3 DNA reads TGTGCCAGCAGCTCCGGACTGGGGGGAGATACGCAGTATTTT.